These T cell receptor beta chains were read from a single sample in a study of Graves' ophthalmopathy and Graves' hyperthyroidism. TCRdb recomputed calls from the multiplex PCR reads with MiXCR, one row per CDR3 protein. Of more than 550,000 distinct CDR3 sequences listed, over 40% were seen once; the top ten hold over 2.5%. The sample was peripheral blood. The receptors derive from an adult man with Graves' ophthalmopathy. CDR3s include the opening cysteine and the closing phenylalanine or tryptophan. A D gene is named only where the DNA matches it firmly. Part of the rows lack a size; the others show once, few, many or a class for expanded clones.

>TRBD1|TRBV29-1|TRBJ1-2|NA
TGCAGCGTTGAGCCGGGACAGCGAGGTTATGGCTACACCTTC
CSVEPGQRGYGYTF
>NA|TRBV7-8|TRBJ2-3|NA
TGTGCCAGCAGCTTAGGGGACCGAACCACGCAGTATTTT
CASSLGDRTTQYF
>NA|TRBV15|TRBJ2-3|NA
TGTGCCACCAGCAGACCCCCCGGGGAGAAAGGGAGATCAGATACGCAGTATTTT
CATSRPPGEKGRSDTQYF
>TRBD1|TRBV7-8|TRBJ2-5|NA
TGTGCCAGCAGCCGCCGGGACAGGGCGTCAGAGACCCAGTACTTC
CASSRRDRASETQYF
>TRBD1|TRBV20-1|TRBJ1-5|many
TGCAGTGCTCCTGGGACAGGGGATGGCAATCAGCCCCAGCATTTT
CSAPGTGDGNQPQHF
>TRBD1|TRBV20-1|TRBJ1-2|NA
TGCAGTGCTAGAACAGGGGCCCTAGGAGCTAACTATGGCTACACCTTC
CSARTGALGANYGYTF
>TRBD1|TRBV2|TRBJ1-1|NA
TGTGCCGGCAGTGAAGGGGGACAGTTCGCTGAAGCTTTCTTT
CAGSEGGQFAEAFF
>TRBD1|TRBV12-3/TRBV12-4|TRBJ1-2|many
TGTGCCAGCAGTATCGACAGGGAGGGAGGCTACACCTTC
CASSIDREGGYTF
>TRBD2|TRBV7-8|TRBJ2-7|NA
TGTGCCAGCAGCCCCCCGTGGGGGGGAACCTCCTACGAGCAGTACTTC
CASSPPWGGTSYEQYF
>NA|TRBV7-8|TRBJ1-2|many
TGTGCCAGCAGCTTAGGAGTCCAAAAAGGGAACTATGGCTACACCTTC
CASSLGVQKGNYGYTF
>TRBD1|TRBV10-3|TRBJ1-6|NA
TGTGCCATCAGTAGCTACAGGGGTAATTCACCCCTCCACTTT
CAISSYRGNSPLHF
>TRBD1|TRBV29-1|TRBJ2-5|NA
TGCAGCCTACGGACAGGGGCTTGGGAGACCCAGTACTTC
CSLRTGAWETQYF
>NA|TRBV2|TRBJ1-2|NA
TGTGCCAGCAGTGCCCCGGCGCCGGGGGCCTATGGCTACACCTTC
CASSAPAPGAYGYTF
>NA|TRBV7-9|TRBJ2-5|NA
TGTGCCAGCAACTCAGGGGTCGGACAGCCCCAGTACTTC
CASNSGVGQPQYF
>TRBD1|TRBV9|TRBJ1-5|NA
TGTGCCTGGAGCCGTCGGACAGGGAGGTGTAACAATCAGCCCCAGCATTTT
CAWSRRTGRCNNQPQHF
>NA|TRBV11-2|TRBJ1-4|NA
TGTGCCAGCAGCGCATTTGGGGGTAGAGATGAAAAACTGTTTTTT
CASSAFGGRDEKLFF
>NA|TRBV12-3/TRBV12-4|TRBJ1-6|many
TGTGCCAGCAGTTCAGTAGGAAATTCACCCCTCCACTTT
CASSSVGNSPLHF
>TRBD1|TRBV7-2|TRBJ1-4|once
TGTGCCAGCAGCCAAGGAAGACAGGGGGGAGAAAAACTGTTTTTT
CASSQGRQGGEKLFF
>NA|TRBV20-1|TRBJ2-5|many
TGCAGCCCTTCCCAGGGAGCGGAGACCCAGTACTTC
CSPSQGAETQYF
>NA|TRBV5-1|TRBJ1-1|many
TGCGCCAGCAGCTTGAGGGGCTTGGCAGGGCCTGAAGCTTTCTTT
CASSLRGLAGPEAFF
>TRBD1|TRBV10-3|TRBJ1-6|NA
TGTGCTAGAGCGGACAGGGATTCACCCCTCCACTTT
CARADRDSPLHF
>TRBD1|TRBV5-1|TRBJ2-7|NA
TGCGCCAGCAGCTGGGACAGGGGGCCCTACGAGCAGTACTTC
CASSWDRGPYEQYF
>NA|TRBV7-3|TRBJ1-4|many
TGTGCCAGCAGCTCGGGGACACCAACTAATGAAAAACTGTTTTTT
CASSSGTPTNEKLFF
>NA|TRBV9|TRBJ2-2|NA
TGTGCCAGCAGCTTGGATCAGGGTTGGGACACCGGGGAGCTGTTTTTT
CASSLDQGWDTGELFF
>NA|TRBV7-3|TRBJ2-1|many
TGTGCCAGCAGCTTAATGAGCAATGAGCAGTTCTTC
CASSLMSNEQFF
>NA|TRBV7-9|TRBJ1-2|NA
TGTGCCAGCAGCTTAGGATTTAGCGGGGGCTACACCTTC
CASSLGFSGGYTF
>TRBD1|TRBV7-2|TRBJ1-4|NA
TGTGCCAGCAGCTCGAGGGGTACAGGGGTTAATGAAAAACTGTTTTTT
CASSSRGTGVNEKLFF
>TRBD1|TRBV29-1|TRBJ1-2|many
TGCAGCGCTCAGACAGGGGACCCTAACTATGGCTACACCTTC
CSAQTGDPNYGYTF
>TRBD2|TRBV7-9|TRBJ2-3|NA
TGTGCCAGCAGCTTCCCTAGCGGGGGTGATACGCAGTATTTT
CASSFPSGGDTQYF
>NA|TRBV19|TRBJ2-7|many
TGTGCCAGTTCCATGCGGGCGGGGCTCCCCGAGCAGTACTTC
CASSMRAGLPEQYF
>TRBD2|TRBV5-1|TRBJ2-5|NA
TGCGCCAGCAGCTGGAGGGGTACTAGCGGGTACCAAGAGACCCAGTACTTC
CASSWRGTSGYQETQYF
>NA|TRBV7-8|TRBJ2-7|NA
TGTGCCAGCAGCCCGCGGTATTCCTACGAGCAGTACTTC
CASSPRYSYEQYF
>NA|TRBV3-1|TRBJ1-3|NA
TGTGCCAGCAGCCAGGACGATAACGTCTCTGGAAACACCATATATTTT
CASSQDDNVSGNTIYF
>NA|TRBV25-1|TRBJ2-6|NA
TGTGCCAGCAGTGATCGCGATGGGGCCAACGTCCTGACTTTC
CASSDRDGANVLTF
>NA|TRBV2|TRBJ2-7|NA
TGTGCCAGCACCGACACGTATGGCTACGAGCAGTACTTC
CASTDTYGYEQYF
>NA|TRBV7-9|TRBJ1-1|NA
TGTGCCAGCAGCCCACAGGGTCAAGATGCTTTCTTT
CASSPQGQDAFF
>NA|TRBV10-3|TRBJ2-7|few
TGTGCCAGCAGTGGCTGGGGTGGGTACGAGCAGTACTTC
CASSGWGGYEQYF
>TRBD2|TRBV4-1|TRBJ2-5|few
TGCGCCAGCAGCCAAGTCCCGAGACTAGCGGGAGGGAGGGAGACCCAGTACTTC
CASSQVPRLAGGRETQYF
>NA|TRBV10-3|TRBJ1-2|many
TGTGCCATCAGTGAGAGTCCCACGGCCTATGGCTACACCTTC
CAISESPTAYGYTF
>NA|TRBV20-1|TRBJ2-7|many
TGCAGTGCTAGACGATCCGGGACCGAGCAGTACTTC
CSARRSGTEQYF
>TRBD1|TRBV29-1|TRBJ1-5|NA
TGCAGCGCCAAGACAGGGGAGGGCAATCAGCCCCAGCATTTT
CSAKTGEGNQPQHF
>TRBD2|TRBV14|TRBJ2-2|many
TGTGCCAGCAGCCAAGATCCACTAGCGGGAGGGATCGGGGAGCTGTTTTTT
CASSQDPLAGGIGELFF
>NA|TRBV19|TRBJ2-7|few
TGTGCCAGGGGGGGCAGGCTCTACGAGCAGTACTTC
CARGGRLYEQYF
>TRBD2|TRBV2|TRBJ2-2|NA
TGTGCCAGCAGTCCGGGACTAGTTCGTCCCGGGGAGCTGTTTTTT
CASSPGLVRPGELFF
>TRBD1|TRBV7-2|TRBJ2-2|once
TGCGCCAGCAGCCAGGAACCACAGGGGGCGCAGACCGGGGAGCTGTTTTTT
CASSQEPQGAQTGELFF
>NA|TRBV19|TRBJ1-1|many
TGTGCCAGTCAGGCGAGAGGGGCTGAAGCTTTCTTT
CASQARGAEAFF
>TRBD1|TRBV4-3|TRBJ1-2|NA
TGCGCCAGCAGCCATAGGGACAGGGGGCTGGATGGCTACACCTTC
CASSHRDRGLDGYTF
>TRBD1|TRBV10-3|TRBJ1-1|NA
TGTGCCATCACTCCGGGACAGGGGTCTGAAGCTTTCTTT
CAITPGQGSEAFF
>TRBD1|TRBV19|TRBJ2-5|many
TGTGCCAGTAGTTCCTACAGGGGGAGACAAGAGACCCAGTACTTC
CASSSYRGRQETQYF
>TRBD2|TRBV2|TRBJ2-5|many
TGTGCCAGCGGTTCGGGTCTAGCGGGCGGAATGGGGGAGACCCAGTACTTC
CASGSGLAGGMGETQYF
>NA|TRBV11-3|TRBJ2-3|NA
TGTGCCAGCAGCTCTATAAGCCGAAGACATCAGATCGCAGATACGCAGTATTTT
CASSSISRRHQIADTQYF
>NA|TRBV12-3/TRBV12-4|TRBJ2-7|NA
TGTGCCAGCAGCCGTAAACAGGGAAGCGAGCAGTACTTC
CASSRKQGSEQYF
>NA|TRBV12-3/TRBV12-4|TRBJ1-4|many
TGTGCCAGCAGTTTAGAGGACAGAGAAAATGAAAAACTGTTTTTT
CASSLEDRENEKLFF
>NA|TRBV6-4|TRBJ1-6|few
TGTGCCAGCAGTGAGACGGCCGAGGGTTCACCCCTCCACTTT
CASSETAEGSPLHF
>NA|TRBV4-1|TRBJ1-5|many
TGCGCCAGCAGCCCCGGTTACCGAGCGAAGCCCCAGCATTTT
CASSPGYRAKPQHF
>TRBD1|TRBV7-9|TRBJ1-6|NA
TGTGCCAGCAGCTCCCGGACAGGGAATGGCTCACCCCTCCACTTT
CASSSRTGNGSPLHF
>NA|TRBV6-6|TRBJ1-6|many
TGTGCCAGCAGTTACTCGGCGGCCGGGTATAATTCACCCCTCCACTTT
CASSYSAAGYNSPLHF
>NA|TRBV27|TRBJ1-1|NA
TGTGCCAGCAGGGGAGGGGCGGCCAACACTGAAGCTTTCTTT
CASRGGAANTEAFF
>NA|TRBV25-1|TRBJ1-1|once
TGTGCCAGCAGTTCCCGACTGGAGAACGGTGAAGCTTTCTTT
CASSSRLENGEAFF
>NA|TRBV25-1|TRBJ2-7|NA
TGTGCCAGCTCGGTTGGAAAGGGGTACGAGCAGTACTTC
CASSVGKGYEQYF